The 32 T cell receptor beta chains reported below all come from one sample, sequenced in a study of T cell responses to AZD1222 COVID-19 vaccine (dated by TCRdb to the early 2020s). The method behind the library was the immunoSEQ multiplex PCR assay. Sourced from immuneACCESS, this table was stored by TCRdb with only in-frame sequences that have V and J called. A share of the clones is absent; for the studies checked, an unresolved V gene accounts for under half, and the remainder has no known explanation. In this sample the table shows about 52,000 clones, roughly 86% of which occur a single time. Together, the top ten hold less than 3.5% of the sample. What this sample's time point label stands for: about 28 days (+/-7) after the second vaccine dose. The sequencing used peripheral blood, collected 28 days after the second AZD1222 dose. All receptors derive from an adult who received the AZD1222 COVID-19 vaccine.

The rearrangement uses TRBV11-2 and TRBJ2-1; unclear D gene. Germline assignment: CDR1 SGHAT and CDR2 FQNNGV. The V gene lost 1 base and the J gene lost 0 bases, with 7 bases spanning the gap. This CDR3 has 15 residues. As DNA, the CDR3 is TGTGCCAGCAGCTTAGTTGGCTACTCCTACAATGAGCAGTTCTTC. Its translation: CASSLVGYSYNEQFF.

This chain connects TRBV2 to TRBJ2-7; D might be TRBD2 (7 bases). The V gene's germline CDR1 is SNHLY and CDR2 FYNNEI. The CDR3 totals 14 residues. V lost 11 bases, J lost 6 bases, and 23 bases lay in between. The CDR3 DNA sequence: TGTGCCTCCCAAGGAGGGGGGGTCCATTCCGAGCAGTACTTC. Residues: CASQGGGVHSEQYF.

This clone was recorded only once. The DNA is left out, because the CDR3 cannot be placed on it with certainty; the CDR3 is given as TCRdb lists it. The V gene is TRBV19, the J gene TRBJ1-1; TRBD1 is the table's D call and was not checked against the DNA. Both ends counted, the CDR3 spans 12 residues. CDR1 and CDR2 from the germline V gene are LNHDA and SQIVND (reference sequence). This CDR3 is CASTEDRTKLSF.

Of note for this clone: In the same sample, other DNA sequences code for this CDR3. The chain uses TRBV3-1 (or the pseudogene TRBV3-2) and TRBJ2-7; 10 nucleotides line up with TRBD2. Germline CDR1 is LGHDT and CDR2 is YNNKEL (reference sequence). J gave up 4 bases and V 4 bases, and 4 bases lay outside the gene matches. The CDR3 runs 14 residues. CDR3 protein: CASSPSGRAYEQYF. The CDR3 region has the DNA TGTGCCAGCAGCCCTAGCGGGAGAGCTTACGAGCAGTACTTC.

This clone was picked up one time. The chain joins TRBV5-1 to TRBJ2-3, with D possibly TRBD2 on 6 matching bases. This CDR3 contains 13 residues. The germline V gene has CDR1 SGHRS and CDR2 YFSETQ. Trimming removed 4 bases from V and 4 bases from J, with 10 bases in between. CDR3 coding DNA: TGCGCCAGCAGCCGGGAGATCTCAGATACGCAGTATTTT. This sequence encodes CASSREISDTQYF. The full variable domain, in which reference TRBV5-1 and TRBJ2-3 provide the parts outside the CDR3, is KAGVTQTPRYLIKTRGQQVTLSCSPISGHRSVSWYQQTPGQGLQFLFEYFSETQRNKGNFPGRFSGRQFSNSRSEMNVSTLELGDSALYLCASSREISDTQYFGPGTRLTVL.

The gene calls are TRBV9 and TRBJ1-3, with 7 bases identical to TRBD1. The CDR3 length is 16 residues. CDR1 SGDLS and CDR2 YYNGEE come from the germline V gene. V gave up 0 bases and J gave up 0 bases; unmatched junction bases: 3. The CDR3 loop is CASSVGQGDSGNTIYF. CDR3 DNA sequence: TGTGCCAGCAGCGTAGGACAGGGAGACTCTGGAAACACCATATATTTT.

The chain carries TRBV5-1 and TRBJ1-6; D gene ambiguous. This CDR3 is built from 15 residues. The germline V and J ends were trimmed by 0 bases and 7 bases, with 11 bases remaining between them. Germline-derived CDR1 and CDR2 are SGHRS and YFSETQ. The CDR3: CASSLGPIPNSPLHF. The CDR3 nucleotides are TGCGCCAGCAGCTTGGGGCCGATTCCGAATTCACCCCTCCACTTT.

This clone was seen a handful of times. The genes are TRBV28 and TRBJ2-7; no reliable D call. Germline V CDR1 and CDR2: MDHEN, SYDVKM. The CDR3 has 12 amino acids. V was cut by 6 bases and J by 2 bases, with 8 bases left in between. CDR3 in amino acids: CASRLRTYEQYF. The DNA of the CDR3 is TGTGCCAGCAGACTTAGGACCTACGAGCAGTACTTC. Complete variable domain (other parts from reference TRBV28 and TRBJ2-7): DVKVTQSSRYLVKRTGEKVFLECVQDMDHENMFWYRQDPGLGLRLIYFSYDVKMKEKGDIPEGYSVSREKKERFSLILESASTNQTSMYLCASRLRTYEQYFGPGTRLTVT.

The DNA of the CDR3 is TGTGCCAGCAGTTCCTCTAGCGGTCGCTCCTACGAGCAGTACTTC. It codes for CASSSSSGRSYEQYF. This chain joins TRBV28 and TRBJ2-7; TRBD2 agrees at 7 bases. The V gene's germline CDR1 is MDHEN and CDR2 SYDVKM. Trimming removed 4 bases from V and 0 bases from J; junction bases left unmatched: 6. The length of the CDR3 is 15 residues.

The gene calls are TRBV5-1 and TRBJ2-2; maybe TRBD1 (5 bases). Germline lookup yields CDR1 SGHRS and CDR2 YFSETQ. The CDR3 loop spans 16 amino acids. Trimming stripped 2 bases from V and 2 bases from J, with 13 bases between. The CDR3 region has the DNA TGCGCCAGCAGCTTAAACCCCCAGGGCAACACCGGGGAGCTGTTTTTT. Amino acid sequence: CASSLNPQGNTGELFF.

CDR3 loop: CASSLWGDNEQFF. In DNA, the CDR3 is TGTGCCAGCAGCTTATGGGGGGACAATGAGCAGTTCTTC. The chain combines TRBV7-6 with TRBJ2-1; tentative D call: TRBD2 (6 bases). CDR1 and CDR2 from the germline V gene are SGHVS and FNYEAQ. Trimming removed 2 bases from V and 5 bases from J, with 7 bases in between. The CDR3 has 13 amino acids.

This chain connects TRBV2 to TRBJ2-7; 10 bases line up with TRBD1. V was clipped by 4 bases and J by 7 bases; unmatched bases: 4. Looked up from germline, CDR1 is SNHLY and CDR2 is FYNNEI. The CDR3 covers 13 residues. The CDR3 spells CASSGQGAGEQYF. CDR3 sequence (DNA): TGTGCCAGCAGTGGACAGGGGGCAGGTGAGCAGTACTTC.

About this clone itself: Other DNA sequences of this sample code for an identical CDR3. V is TRBV28 and J is TRBJ1-2; D unclear. CDR1 MDHEN and CDR2 SYDVKM come from the germline V gene. Deletions cut 5 bases from V and 5 bases from J, with 9 bases between. The CDR3 spans 12 residues. CDR3 nucleotides: TGTGCCAGCAGTACGGGAGAGTATGGCTACACCTTC. This sequence encodes CASSTGEYGYTF.

This chain uses TRBV5-1 with TRBJ1-1, with 10 bases aligning to TRBD1. The CDR3 extends over 14 amino acids. J lost 1 base, V lost 7 bases, and 4 bases had no gene match. The V gene's germline CDR1 is SGHRS and CDR2 YFSETQ. CDR3 in amino acids: CASRGTGANTEAFF. The CDR3 DNA is TGCGCCAGCCGAGGGACAGGGGCGAACACTGAAGCTTTCTTT. Using reference TRBV5-1 and TRBJ1-1 for the parts outside the CDR3, the full variable domain is KAGVTQTPRYLIKTRGQQVTLSCSPISGHRSVSWYQQTPGQGLQFLFEYFSETQRNKGNFPGRFSGRQFSNSRSEMNVSTLELGDSALYLCASRGTGANTEAFFGQGTRLTVV.

This clone was seen a handful of times. The rearrangement links TRBV18 to TRBJ1-6; D might be TRBD1 (6 bases). Trimming left V 5 bases short and J 10 bases short, with 15 bases between. The CDR3 totals 14 residues. Germline V gene sequence: CDR1 KGHSH, CDR2 LQKENI. The CDR3 protein is CASSRGGGDSPLHF. The CDR3, as DNA: TGTGCCAGCTCAAGGGGAGGGGGTGACTCACCCCTCCACTTT.

The rearrangement links TRBV28 to TRBJ1-1, with D possibly being TRBD1 (5 bases). V dropped 8 bases and J dropped 10 bases, with 20 bases sitting between them. The CDR3 contains 13 residues. CDR1 is MDHEN and CDR2 is SYDVKM in the germline V gene. This CDR3 reads CASVGDATTRAFF. CDR3 nucleotides: TGTGCCAGCGTAGGGGACGCCACCACGAGAGCTTTCTTT.

The J gene is TRBJ2-1, the V gene TRBV12-3 or TRBV12-4, with D unclear. Trimming left V 1 base short and J 10 bases short, with 8 bases between. The CDR3 length is 12 residues. As DNA, the CDR3 is TGTGCCAGCAGTTTAGGAGCTTTCGAGCAGTTCTTC. This sequence encodes CASSLGAFEQFF.

The V gene is TRBV6-6, the J gene TRBJ1-5, with TRBD1 matching 7 bases. CDR1 is MNHNY and CDR2 is SVGAGI in the germline V gene (reference sequence). V was clipped by 4 bases and J by 3 bases; unmatched bases: 6. The CDR3 covers 15 residues. CDR3 amino acids: CASSSGTVTNQPQHF. The CDR3 nucleotides read TGTGCCAGCAGTTCAGGGACAGTGACCAATCAGCCCCAGCATTTT.

The chain is built from TRBV4-1 and TRBJ2-3, with 12 bases lining up with TRBD2. V was pared by 0 bases and J by 0 bases, with 7 bases of the junction left unmatched. Germline assignment: CDR1 MGHRA and CDR2 YSYEKL. The CDR3 extends over 19 amino acids. CDR3 in amino acids: CASSQDDGLAGRSTDTQYF. The CDR3 DNA follows: TGCGCCAGCAGCCAAGATGACGGACTAGCGGGAAGAAGCACAGATACGCAGTATTTT.

The J gene is TRBJ2-3, the V gene TRBV9, with 7 bases aligning to TRBD2. Germline CDR1 and CDR2: SGDLS and YYNGEE. V was clipped by 3 bases and J by 2 bases; unmatched bases: 12. This CDR3 has 17 residues. CDR3 DNA sequence: TGTGCCAGCAGCGAGGGAGGGCCGTTTCCCCTCACAGATACGCAGTATTTT. Residues: CASSEGGPFPLTDTQYF.

V and J are TRBV30 and TRBJ2-3; 7 nucleotides match TRBD1. With V trimmed by 1 base and J by 1 base, 14 bases remained unmatched. The CDR3 has 18 amino acids. Germline-derived CDR1 and CDR2 are GTSNPN and SVGIG (reference sequence). The CDR3 DNA sequence: TGTGCCTGGAGTGGGAACGGCTTTGGGGGACAGCGCACAGATACGCAGTATTTT. Amino acids: CAWSGNGFGGQRTDTQYF.

The rearrangement uses TRBV20-1 and TRBJ1-6, with 9 positions matching TRBD1. Germline trimming cut 3 bases from V and 4 bases from J; bases unmatched to any gene: 4. Per the germline V gene, CDR1 is DFQATT and CDR2 is SNEGSKA (reference sequence). The CDR3 has 15 amino acids. CDR3 sequence (DNA): TGCAGTGCTAGTCCCGGGACAGGGTATAATTCACCCCTCCACTTT. It translates to CSASPGTGYNSPLHF.

The rearrangement uses TRBV3-1 (or the pseudogene TRBV3-2) and TRBJ1-1, with a tentative D call TRBD1 (5 bases). Germline-derived CDR1 and CDR2 are LGHDT and YNNKEL (reference sequence). This CDR3 is built from 13 residues. V lost 0 bases and J lost 8, with 10 bases in between. The CDR3 spells CASSQDPGTEAFF. Written as DNA, the CDR3 is TGTGCCAGCAGCCAAGATCCAGGGACCGAAGCTTTCTTT.

The J gene is TRBJ2-2, the V gene TRBV7-8; TRBD2 agrees at 9 bases. After removal of 1 base from V and 6 bases from J, the junction contained 3 bases not matched to a gene. Germline CDR1 and CDR2: SGHVS and FQNEAQ. This CDR3 is built from 15 residues. The CDR3 DNA reads TGTGCCAGCAGCTTAGTTAGCGGGGGAGCCGGGGAGCTGTTTTTT. Its translation: CASSLVSGGAGELFF.

This clone was seen a handful of times. The chain employs TRBV21-1 and TRBJ2-7; the D segment call TRBD1 is taken from the table without a DNA check. TRBV21-1 is reported as a pseudogene. This CDR3 has 15 amino acids. The CDR3 is CASSKEGVRSYEQYF. The DNA for the CDR3 is TGTGCCAGCAGCAAAGAAGGGGTCAGATCCTACGAGCAGTACTTC.

The rearrangement uses TRBV6-5 and TRBJ2-7; TRBD2 matches 8 bases. This CDR3 region has 15 residues. CDR1 and CDR2 from the germline V gene are MNHEY and SVGAGI. V shed 5 bases, J shed 9 bases, and the junction held 15 bases outside the gene matches. CDR3 protein: CASSPSGGRLFGQYF. The CDR3 DNA reads TGTGCCAGCAGTCCTTCGGGGGGGCGATTATTCGGGCAGTACTTC.

The genes are TRBV11-3 and TRBJ2-1; 7 bases are shared with TRBD2. The V gene end was trimmed by 1 base and the J gene end by 9 bases; junction bases not matched to a gene: 9. The CDR3 is 15 residues long. The germline V gene encodes CDR1 SGHNT and CDR2 YENEEA. Here the CDR3 reads CASSLASGGDGEQFF. CDR3 nucleotide sequence: TGTGCCAGCAGCTTAGCTAGCGGAGGGGATGGTGAGCAGTTCTTC.

This clone was detected a few times. The genes are TRBV27 and TRBJ2-3, with D perhaps matching TRBD2 (5 bases). Trimming took off 4 bases at V and 1 base at J, with 27 bases between the two ends. Per the germline V gene, CDR1 is MNHEY and CDR2 is SMNVEV (reference sequence). This CDR3 comprises 20 residues. DNA of the CDR3: TGTGCCAGCAGTTCGGGCATATCAAGAGGGCTAACTCCAGGCACAGATACGCAGTATTTT. Encoded protein: CASSSGISRGLTPGTDTQYF.

The genes are TRBV2 and TRBJ1-4; TRBD1 agrees at 8 bases. The CDR3 runs 14 residues. The ends lost 2 bases at V and 6 bases at J; junction bases unmatched: 2. Per the germline V gene, CDR1 is SNHLY and CDR2 is FYNNEI. CDR3 loop: CASSEQGAYEKLFF. CDR3 in DNA: TGTGCCAGCAGTGAACAGGGGGCTTATGAAAAACTGTTTTTT.

The V and J genes are TRBV4-1 and TRBJ1-5; D not certain. CDR1 MGHRA and CDR2 YSYEKL come from the germline V gene. The V and J ends lost 0 bases and 9 bases respectively, with 9 bases between them. This CDR3 is built from 13 residues. CDR3 coding DNA: TGCGCCAGCAGCCAAGATTCAGCTAGGCCCCAGCATTTT. As protein: CASSQDSARPQHF.

This clone has just a few counts. The V gene is TRBV18, the J gene TRBJ2-5; D is unclear. Germline assignment: CDR1 KGHSH and CDR2 LQKENI. CDR3 size: 14 residues. V lost 2 bases and J 0 bases, leaving 7 bases between the germline ends. The CDR3, as DNA: TGTGCCAGCTCACCAGTAACCAACCAAGAGACCCAGTACTTC. Translation: CASSPVTNQETQYF. The whole variable domain, filled in from reference TRBV18 and TRBJ2-5, reads NAGVMQNPRHLVRRRGQEARLRCSPMKGHSHVYWYRQLPEEGLKFMVYLQKENIIDESGMPKERFSAEFPKEGPSILRIQQVVRGDSAAYFCASSPVTNQETQYFGPGTRLLVL.

This chain links TRBV2 with TRBJ2-2; D unresolved. This CDR3 region has 17 residues. The germline V gene encodes CDR1 SNHLY and CDR2 FYNNEI. V lost 5 bases to trimming and J lost 1 base, with 17 bases between them. The CDR3 region has the DNA TGTGCCAGCAGTCGCTTGGGAATTGGCCTGAACACCGGGGAGCTGTTTTTT. This codes for CASSRLGIGLNTGELFF.